These T cell receptor beta chains were read from a single sample in a study of radiotherapy plus CTLA-4 blockade in lung cancer. Libraries were prepared by immunoSEQ multiplex PCR; TCRdb keeps only in-frame clonotypes and omits some of them. This sample has about 100,000 clones, with 83% found just once. The source material was peripheral blood, sampled from a patient treated with radiotherapy plus ipilimumab. These receptors were obtained from a human donor with non-small cell lung cancer who had stable disease on radiotherapy plus ipilimumab. CDR3s include the opening cysteine and the closing phenylalanine or tryptophan. The order of the fields is J gene, V gene, D gene, clone size, CDR3 protein, CDR3 DNA. D genes are given only for firm matches. Only some rows state a clone size, as once, few, many or a class for expanded clones.

>TRBJ2-3|TRBV7-6|TRBD2|NA
CASSSGLAVADTQYF
TGTGCCAGCAGCTCCGGACTAGCGGTAGCAGATACGCAGTATTTT
>TRBJ1-1|TRBV2|NA|NA
CASTDGEAFF
TGTGCCAGCACGGACGGGGAAGCTTTCTTT
>TRBJ1-3|TRBV9|NA|NA
CASSVDHRAGNTIYF
TGTGCCAGCAGCGTAGATCACAGGGCTGGAAACACCATATATTTT
>TRBJ1-2|TRBV7-9|NA|NA
CASSLAWAGQSYTF
TGTGCCAGCAGCTTAGCGTGGGCAGGACAGAGCTACACCTTC
>TRBJ2-2|TRBV14|NA|medium-sized
CASSQDQRRGELFF
TGTGCCAGCAGCCAAGATCAGCGGAGGGGGGAGCTGTTTTTT
>TRBJ1-2|TRBV6-6|NA|NA
CASTLRGSDGYTF
TGTGCCAGCACGCTGAGGGGGAGCGATGGCTACACCTTC
>TRBJ2-2|TRBV7-5|NA|NA
CVRSLDLRGKTGELFF
TGTGTCAGAAGCTTAGACCTAAGGGGGAAAACCGGGGAGCTGTTTTTT
>TRBJ2-7|TRBV30|TRBD1|NA
CAWSQQGLGEQYF
TGTGCCTGGAGTCAACAGGGGCTCGGCGAGCAGTACTTC
>TRBJ2-5|TRBV29-1|TRBD2|NA
CSVEVGGGTTQYF
TGCAGCGTTGAAGTTGGCGGGGGGACGACCCAGTACTTC
>TRBJ2-1|TRBV10-2|TRBD2|NA
CASSRTSGTYNEQFF
TGCGCCAGCAGCCGGACTAGCGGGACCTACAATGAGCAGTTCTTC
>TRBJ1-1|TRBV18|NA|NA
CASSSRKLNTEAFF
TGTGCCAGCTCAAGTAGGAAGCTGAACACTGAAGCTTTCTTT
>TRBJ1-3|TRBV5-1|NA|NA
CASGMAGNTIYF
TGCGCCAGCGGAATGGCTGGAAACACCATATATTTT
>TRBJ2-2|TRBV25-1|NA|NA
CASTPGGRNTGELFF
TGTGCCAGCACTCCGGGCGGCAGGAACACCGGGGAGCTGTTTTTT
>TRBJ2-5|TRBV2|TRBD2|NA
CASSERSASGETQYF
TGTGCCAGCAGTGAACGGTCGGCTAGCGGGGAGACCCAGTACTTC
>TRBJ2-7|TRBV7-6|TRBD2|NA
CASSLGSAGEGYEQYF
TGTGCCAGCAGCTTAGGATCAGCGGGGGAGGGCTACGAGCAGTACTTC
>TRBJ1-3|TRBV29-1|NA|once
CSVETGNTIYF
TGCAGCGTTGAAACAGGAAACACCATATATTTT
>TRBJ1-5|TRBV30|NA|NA
CAWSDSRVSNQPQHF
TGTGCCTGGAGTGACAGTAGAGTTAGCAATCAGCCCCAGCATTTT
>TRBJ2-3|TRBV27|NA|few
CASSLARSRTDTQYF
TGTGCCAGCAGTTTAGCTAGGTCCCGCACAGATACGCAGTATTTT
>TRBJ2-2|TRBV9|TRBD2|NA
CASSVPQSSGGLGGELFF
TGTGCCAGCAGCGTCCCCCAGTCTAGCGGGGGGCTTGGCGGGGAGCTGTTTTTT
>TRBJ2-1|TRBV6-6|NA|NA
CASSLTGQGVYNEQFF
TGTGCCAGCAGTCTAACGGGGCAAGGGGTCTACAATGAGCAGTTCTTC
>TRBJ1-1|TRBV5-6|TRBD1|NA
CASTQTGTTEAFF
TGTGCCAGCACCCAGACAGGGACCACTGAAGCTTTCTTT
>TRBJ1-6|TRBV4-1|NA|NA
CASSQDVVGDSSYNSPLHF
TGCGCCAGCAGCCAAGATGTGGTGGGAGATAGCTCCTATAATTCACCCCTCCACTTT
>TRBJ2-3|TRBV28|NA|NA
CASSLGAASTDTQYF
TGTGCCAGCAGTTTAGGGGCAGCTAGCACAGATACGCAGTATTTT
>TRBJ1-1|TRBV6-1|TRBD1|NA
CASSERGTGSRPF
TGTGCCAGCAGTGAACGAGGGACAGGGTCCCGACCCTTT
>TRBJ1-3|TRBV7-2|NA|few
CASSFEGASGNTIYF
TGTGCCAGCAGCTTTGAGGGAGCTTCTGGAAACACCATATATTTT
>TRBJ2-3|TRBV5-1|NA|once
CASSLGGQRADTQYF
TGCGCCAGCAGCTTGGGGGGGCAAAGGGCAGATACGCAGTATTTT
>TRBJ1-3|TRBV6-5|NA|NA
CASSSRQAAGNTIYF
TGTGCCAGCAGTTCAAGGCAGGCAGCTGGAAACACCATATATTTT
>TRBJ2-7|TRBV18|TRBD2|NA
CASSPGLGFGEQYF
TGTGCCAGCTCACCCGGACTAGGTTTTGGCGAGCAGTACTTC
>TRBJ2-7|TRBV30|TRBD2|NA
CAWTSGAIYEQYF
TGTGCCTGGACTAGCGGGGCCATATACGAGCAGTACTTC
>TRBJ1-1|TRBV18|NA|NA
CASSPRRGSRTEAFF
TGTGCCAGCTCACCAAGGAGGGGGTCTAGAACTGAAGCTTTCTTT
>TRBJ2-1|TRBV27|NA|NA
CASHPGAASYNEQFF
TGTGCCAGCCACCCGGGGGCGGCCTCCTACAATGAGCAGTTCTTC
>TRBJ1-3|TRBV5-6|NA|few
CASSSSGAGNTIYF
TGTGCCAGCAGCTCCTCAGGGGCAGGAAACACCATATATTTT
>TRBJ1-5|TRBV18|TRBD1|NA
CASSPQGAGQPQHF
TGTGCCAGCTCACCGCAGGGGGCAGGTCAGCCCCAGCATTTT
>TRBJ2-5|TRBV19|NA|NA
CASSTGMGETQYF
TGTGCCAGTAGCACCGGGATGGGAGAGACCCAGTACTTC
>TRBJ2-7|TRBV11-2|TRBD2|NA
CASSSRRTSGDYEQYF
TGTGCCAGCAGCTCGCGAAGGACTAGCGGGGACTACGAGCAGTACTTC
>TRBJ1-5|TRBV6-6|NA|few
CASSPTASNQPQHF
TGTGCCAGCAGCCCGACGGCTAGCAATCAGCCCCAGCATTTT
>TRBJ2-1|TRBV5-1|NA|NA
CASSLDTPIRAYNEQFF
TGCGCCAGCAGCTTGGACACACCAATACGGGCCTACAATGAGCAGTTCTTC